The following is a TCR beta chain sequence with its context. This clonotype was counted ten times or more. Its antigen is unknown. There are no base qualities to consult, and no much larger clone falls within one base. From a lookup of the germline V gene, CDR1 and CDR2 are MNHEY and SVGEGT. V sheds 2 bases and J sheds 5 bases, leaving 6 bases between their ends. There are 12 amino acids in the CDR3, from cysteine to phenylalanine inclusive. The CDR3 DNA has 36 bases and is translated from base 1. These data come from a study of blood T cells in healthy people across ages (dated by TCRdb to 2014 to 2015). About the study as a whole: In model experiments, template switching captured about one uniquely barcoded TCR beta cDNA molecule for every two T cells. The study measured age-related changes in TCR beta repertoire diversity using deep sequencing normalized with unique cDNA molecular identifiers. Donors were grouped into four age groups: young (average approximately 15 years), middle-aged (less than 40), aged (roughly 67) and long-lived (less than 85). Two additional independent replicas of 1 million unique cDNA reads from the same blood draw were analyzed for two donors (one aged 18 to 30 and one aged 80 or older). Study-level results and caveats: Because profiling used bulk unsorted PBMCs, naive and antigen-experienced compartments could not be compared conclusively. Estimates of total diversity based on one million sequenced T cells were considered lower bounds and underestimates. Compared with the aged group, the long-lived group had more naive CD4+ T cells, fewer expanded clones and increased TCR diversity, a pattern suggesting age selection. As age increased, observed TCR beta diversity per million T cells dropped in a roughly linear way, and a significant reduction was already evident by age 40. There was a strong correlation between observed TCR beta diversity and the percentage of naive T cells measured by flow cytometry. Donor CMV infection status was unknown, potentially confounding age-related changes in expanded clonotypes.

Receptor libraries were prepared by 5' RACE. TCRdb names Illumina HiSeq 2500 as the instrument used. A second PCR of 7 to 11 cycles was performed with a sample-barcoded 5' primer and a J-beta primer mix. A unique molecular identifier was introduced onto each TCR beta cDNA molecule by a template-switch 5' adaptor carrying 12 random nucleotides. Each sample yielded at least 3 million CDR3-containing paired-end reads. The Mint cDNA synthesis kit, primed by a TRBC-specific oligonucleotide, was used to synthesize first-strand cDNA from all RNA. All cDNA was treated with uracil-DNA glycosylase and then went through a first 18-cycle PCR with the universal primers M1SS and BC2_uni_R. As for the authors' bioinformatics: For normalization, 1 million high-quality reads were randomly selected from each sample, with every read carrying a distinct molecular identifier. Instead of being binned into consensus sequences, reads with shared molecular identifiers were discarded. CDR3 identification, clonotype clustering and error correction used MiTCR with a Q25 quality threshold and the strictest error-elimination algorithm. Lower-bound total TCR beta diversity was estimated with a nonparametric unseen species model using Euler transformation. TCRdb handled the public reads itself, with Q25 trimming in fastp and clone calling in MiXCR, and kept productive beta chains. Every distinct CDR3 protein forms one entry, paired with its most common genes and DNA. The V and J calls, along with clone size, are taken from TCRdb and not from the paper's own processing. The sample includes more than 900,000 distinct CDR3 sequences, with 25% to 30% observed a single time. Of the sample, 10% to 13% falls within the top ten clones.

Systemically healthy Caucasian individuals from Russia, 35 to 50 in total and aged about 6 to 95 years, were included as donors. Each donor gave about 11 milliliters of peripheral blood, drawn into EDTA-treated Vacutainer tubes. Ficoll-Paque density-gradient centrifugation was used to isolate PBMCs, with at least 6.5 million obtained per sample. Total RNA was extracted from PBMCs with Trizol reagent, with at least 5 micrograms obtained per sample. For every donor, an aliquot of PBMCs went through flow cytometry to measure the percentages of naive CD45RAhigh/CD27high T cells. This sample was also put to use in a study of T cells of mothers and their children. That second publication adds: Donors were nine systemically healthy Caucasian individuals: three mothers and their six children. cDNA synthesis used all of the extracted RNA, with roughly 1.6 ug of RNA in each 15 ul reaction. In the second PCR, the M1S primer introduced both the sample barcodes and 2-4 random nucleotides. Over 8 million TCR beta CDR3 reads were obtained for each mother, and around 2.7 million reads were obtained for each child. Thymic selection shapes the output of TCR recombination in a similar way in related and unrelated pairs, and inherited differences have a minor effect. Related mother-child pairs always showed normalized repertoire overlap that was slightly higher than in unrelated mother-child pairs, though the difference was never significant. No persistent microchimeric T cell clones were found, with a detection sensitivity of approximately 100 clones per million clonotypes. Deep NGS was used in the study to compare the TCR beta repertoires of mothers and children and to look for features that separate related mother-child pairs from unrelated individuals. On average, the children were approximately 12 +/- 4 years old, while the mothers were about 40 +/- 4 years old. After adapter ligation was performed with NEBNext reagents, the libraries were sequenced on an Illumina HiSeq 2000 with 100+100 nt paired-end reads. To prevent cross-contamination, the mother and child libraries were prepared one month apart and sequenced in separate runs. Between about 500,000 and 2,100,000 distinct TCR beta clonotypes were identified per donor. Naive TCR beta clonotypes were estimated from low-frequency clonotypes matched to each donor's FACS-determined naive share, without sorting.

The sequenced sample was blood. This TCR came from a middle-aged woman in good health. The chain was built from TRBV6-2 or TRBV6-3 and TRBJ1-1, with the D segment identity uncertain. The bases are TGTGCCAGCAGTTACGGGTGGACTGAAGCTTTCTTT. This codes for CASSYGWTEAFF.